The rows below give T cell receptor beta chains drawn from one sample of a study of OX40 agonist ivuxolimab in advanced cancers. Data came from immunoSEQ multiplex PCR; TCRdb stores just in-frame clones and leaves some out. The sample carries roughly 49,000 clones, over 75% recorded once. The sequencing used CD4+ or CD8+ T cells sorted from blood, collected in a trial of the OX40 agonist ivuxolimab. The receptors come from an adult with an advanced solid tumor such as melanoma, head and neck, liver or kidney cancer. Both conserved end residues are part of each CDR3. The order of the fields is V gene, J gene, CDR3 protein.

>TRBV2|TRBJ2-1
CASSDQRYNEQFF
>TRBV5-1|TRBJ1-4
CASSGGQGVDEKLFF
>TRBV7-9|TRBJ2-1
CASSLPDNEQFF
>TRBV19|TRBJ2-7
CASSIEGQGSYEQYF
>TRBV10-1|TRBJ1-1
CASSEVSRGTEAFF
>TRBV2|TRBJ2-7
CASGGGQGYEQYF
>TRBV9|TRBJ2-3
CASSVGGPSTDTQYF
>TRBV25-1|TRBJ1-2
CASSALYGDSAFYGYTF
>TRBV19|TRBJ1-2
CASSPLAGGYGYTF
>TRBV10-2|TRBJ2-7
CASRQGAREQYF
>TRBV7-6|TRBJ2-7
CASSLGLAAYEQYF
>TRBV13|TRBJ2-7
CASSIRIKIYEQYF
>TRBV5-4|TRBJ1-4
CASRIRGGEKLFF
>TRBV6-5|TRBJ1-1
CASSTVRGGTEAFF
>TRBV6-1|TRBJ1-4
CASSFWTTNEKLFF
>TRBV5-1|TRBJ2-5
CASSEGPQETQYF
>TRBV30|TRBJ1-6
CAWGGLRDSPLHF
>TRBV14|TRBJ2-2
CASSQHLRIRQGQGNTGELFF
>TRBV18|TRBJ1-1
CASSVRGDTEAFF
>TRBV5-1|TRBJ2-5
CASSRGTTEETQYF
>TRBV27|TRBJ2-7
CASSLSGGNYEQYF
>TRBV7-9|TRBJ1-1
CASYPRVGTEAFF
>TRBV19|TRBJ2-7
CASSPSRVAGDNEQYF
>TRBV29-1|TRBJ2-7
CSAREGGNNEQYF
>TRBV27|TRBJ2-3
CASSFVGGHTQYF
>TRBV6-6|TRBJ1-2
CASSLDRNYGYTF
>TRBV6-5|TRBJ1-4
CASRRDSLNEKLFF
>TRBV5-6|TRBJ1-2
CASSPDRWTRYTF
>TRBV7-6|TRBJ2-7
CASSLNTIGPSYEQYF
>TRBV5-1|TRBJ2-5
CASSPRTDRVKETQYF
>TRBV6-5|TRBJ2-7
CASSLGYEQYF
>TRBV7-7|TRBJ2-2
CASSFSTSGNTGELFF
>TRBV19|TRBJ2-1
CASSIAAGGSYNEQFF
>TRBV7-9|.
CASSFTGVVYEQYF
>TRBV29-1|.
CSVGAGQGYEQYF
>TRBV7-9|TRBJ2-5
CASSPTQETQYF